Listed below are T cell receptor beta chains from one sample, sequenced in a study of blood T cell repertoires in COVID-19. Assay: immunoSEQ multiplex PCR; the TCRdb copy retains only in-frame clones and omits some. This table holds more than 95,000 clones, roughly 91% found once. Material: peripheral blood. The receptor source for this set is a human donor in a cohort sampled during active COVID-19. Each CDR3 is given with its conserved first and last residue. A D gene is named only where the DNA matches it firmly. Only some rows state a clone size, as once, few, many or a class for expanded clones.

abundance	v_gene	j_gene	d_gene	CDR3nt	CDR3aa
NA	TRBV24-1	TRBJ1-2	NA	TGTGCCACCAGTGATTCGCCCGGGGGCTATGGCTACACCTTC	CATSDSPGGYGYTF
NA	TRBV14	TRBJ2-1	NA	TGTGCCAGCAGCCAAAGCTCATCCGGGACAGAGCAGTTCTTC	CASSQSSSGTEQFF
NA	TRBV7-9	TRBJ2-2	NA	TGTGCCAGCAGGGGCAGGGAAGGGGACACCGGGGAGCTGTTTTTT	CASRGREGDTGELFF
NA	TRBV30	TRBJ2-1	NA	TGTGCCTGGTGGTCGGGCTCCTACAATGAGCAGTTCTTC	CAWWSGSYNEQFF
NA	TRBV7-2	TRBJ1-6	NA	TGTGCCAGCAGTTCCGTTAGGGGGTCACCCCTCCACTTT	CASSSVRGSPLHF
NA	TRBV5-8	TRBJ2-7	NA	TGTGCCAGCAGCTGGGGCGGGGGCAGCGGCGAGGAGCAGTACTTC	CASSWGGGSGEEQYF
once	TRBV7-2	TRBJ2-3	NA	TGTGCCAGCAGATTAGAGGGACTCGCTACAGATACGCAGTATTTT	CASRLEGLATDTQYF
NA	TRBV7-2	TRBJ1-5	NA	TGTGCCAGCAAAAAGGGCCAGGGGAGCAATCAGCCCCAGCATTTT	CASKKGQGSNQPQHF
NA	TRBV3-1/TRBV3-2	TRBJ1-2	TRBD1	TGTGCCAGCAGCCTTCGGGACAGACGCCCCATCTTCTTC	CASSLRDRRPIFF
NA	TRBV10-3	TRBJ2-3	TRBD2	TGTGCCATCAGCGAGACTAGCGGGGGGGTCGATACGCAGTATTTT	CAISETSGGVDTQYF
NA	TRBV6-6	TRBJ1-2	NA	TGTGCCAGTACGGACGAGGGCAGCACCTCCGGGGGCTACACCTTC	CASTDEGSTSGGYTF
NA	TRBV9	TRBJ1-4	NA	TGTGCCAGCAGAGAAACCAAACAGGTGAAGCTGTTTTTT	CASRETKQVKLFF
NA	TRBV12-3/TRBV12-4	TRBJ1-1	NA	TGTGCCAGCAGCCGACGAGGGGGGGGGAAAGCTTTCTTT	CASSRRGGGKAFF
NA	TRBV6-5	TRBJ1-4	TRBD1	TGTGCCACCGTGGACAGGGGGACTAATGAAAAACTGTTTTTT	CATVDRGTNEKLFF
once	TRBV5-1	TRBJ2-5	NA	TGCGCCAGCAAGGGGGGGACGCAAGAGACCCAGTACTTC	CASKGGTQETQYF
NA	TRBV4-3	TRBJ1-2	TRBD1	TGCGCCAGCAGCGCTGGACAGGGGGCACATGGCTACACCTTC	CASSAGQGAHGYTF
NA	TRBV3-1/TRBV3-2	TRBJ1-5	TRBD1	TGTGCCAGCAGCCACCACAAAATCGGGGGCTGGACAGGGTTAATGCGGTATAGCAATCAGCCCCAGCATTTT	CASSHHKIGGWTGLMRYSNQPQHF
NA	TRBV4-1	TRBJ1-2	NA	TGCGCCAGCAGCCAAGTAAAAGTGGGAGAGTATGGCTACACCTTC	CASSQVKVGEYGYTF
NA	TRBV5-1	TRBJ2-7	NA	TGCGCCAGCAGCATCTTACAGGGTTCAATCGAGCAGTACTTC	CASSILQGSIEQYF
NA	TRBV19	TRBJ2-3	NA	TGTGCCAGTAGTATCCCCGCGGGGTGGATGAGTGACCGCACAGATACGCAGTATTTT	CASSIPAGWMSDRTDTQYF
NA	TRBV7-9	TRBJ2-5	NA	TGTGCCAGCAGGCCCCTAGCGATAGAGACCCAGTACTTC	CASRPLAIETQYF
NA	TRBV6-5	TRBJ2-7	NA	TGTGCCAGCAGTTACAACTTCGGGTACGAGCAGTACTTC	CASSYNFGYEQYF
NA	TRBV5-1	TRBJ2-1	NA	TGCGCCAGCAGCTTGGGGCCAGACAATGAGCAGTTCTTC	CASSLGPDNEQFF
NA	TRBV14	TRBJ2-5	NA	TGTGCCAGCAGCCAAGCCGCCAGGGCAGGGACCCAGTACTTC	CASSQAARAGTQYF
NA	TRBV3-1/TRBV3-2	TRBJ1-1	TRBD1	TGTGCCAGCAGCCAGCCCCACACAGGGGCGGCTGAAGCTTTCTTT	CASSQPHTGAAEAFF
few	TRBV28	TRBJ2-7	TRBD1	TGTGCCAGCAGTGACGCCGGGACAGGTCCGCACGAGCAGTACTTC	CASSDAGTGPHEQYF
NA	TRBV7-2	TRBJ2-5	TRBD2	TGTGCCAGCAGGGCCCCGGGAGGGGAGACCCAGTACTTC	CASRAPGGETQYF
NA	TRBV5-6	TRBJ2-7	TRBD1	TGTGCCAGCAGCTCGGAGACAGGGAAGCAGTACTTC	CASSSETGKQYF
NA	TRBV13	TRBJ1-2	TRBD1	TGTGCCAGCAGCTTAGGGGACAGGCCGGGGGACTATGGCTACACCTTC	CASSLGDRPGDYGYTF
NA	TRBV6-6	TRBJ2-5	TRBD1	TGTGCCAGCAGTCGATCCGGGACAGGGGGCGGGGAGACCCAGTACTTC	CASSRSGTGGGETQYF
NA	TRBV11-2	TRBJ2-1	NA	TGTGCCAGCAGCCCCCGGGCCTACAATGAGCAGTTCTTC	CASSPRAYNEQFF
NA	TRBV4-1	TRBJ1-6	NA	TGCGCCAGCAGCCCCGGGAGAACCTATAATTCACCCCTCCACTTT	CASSPGRTYNSPLHF
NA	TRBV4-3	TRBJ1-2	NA	TGCGCCAGCAGCCAAGTAAGTGGGGGGGCCCCCCTTGCTTATGGCTACACCTTC	CASSQVSGGAPLAYGYTF
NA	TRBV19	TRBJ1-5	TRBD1	TGTGCCAGTAGTGTGGGACAGTGGGGTGGCAATCAGCCCCAGCATTTT	CASSVGQWGGNQPQHF
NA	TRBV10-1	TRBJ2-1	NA	TGCGCCAGCTCACCAGGGTTTTCTTACAATGAGCAGTTCTTC	CASSPGFSYNEQFF
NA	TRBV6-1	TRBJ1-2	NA	TGTGCCAGCAGTGAGGTCAGGGTGGACTATGGCTACACCTTC	CASSEVRVDYGYTF
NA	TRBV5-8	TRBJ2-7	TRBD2	TGTGCCAGCAGCTCACAGAAGACTAGCGGGAGTTTCTACGAGCAGTACTTC	CASSSQKTSGSFYEQYF
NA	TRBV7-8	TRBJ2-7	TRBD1	TGTGCCAGCAGTGATGACAGGGGGGCCCCCCACGAGCAGTACTTC	CASSDDRGAPHEQYF